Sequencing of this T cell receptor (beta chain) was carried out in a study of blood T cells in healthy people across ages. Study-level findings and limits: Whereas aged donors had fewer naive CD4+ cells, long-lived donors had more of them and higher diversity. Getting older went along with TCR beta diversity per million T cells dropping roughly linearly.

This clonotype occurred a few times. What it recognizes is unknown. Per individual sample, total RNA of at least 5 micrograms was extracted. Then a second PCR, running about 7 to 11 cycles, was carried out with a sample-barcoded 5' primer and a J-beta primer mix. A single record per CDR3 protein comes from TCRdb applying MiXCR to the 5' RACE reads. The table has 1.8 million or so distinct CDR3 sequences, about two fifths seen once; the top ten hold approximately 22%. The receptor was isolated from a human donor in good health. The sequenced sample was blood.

CDR3 bases: TGTGCCAGCAGTTGGGGAACAGGGTCCACTGAAGCTTTCTTT. Amino acids: CASSWGTGSTEAFF. The rearrangement joins TRBV27 to TRBJ1-1, with TRBD1 as a possible D gene (6 bases). V was trimmed by 4 bases and J by 4 bases, leaving 13 bases between them. From germline, CDR1 is MNHEY and CDR2 SMNVEV (reference sequence). This CDR3 spans 14 amino acids.